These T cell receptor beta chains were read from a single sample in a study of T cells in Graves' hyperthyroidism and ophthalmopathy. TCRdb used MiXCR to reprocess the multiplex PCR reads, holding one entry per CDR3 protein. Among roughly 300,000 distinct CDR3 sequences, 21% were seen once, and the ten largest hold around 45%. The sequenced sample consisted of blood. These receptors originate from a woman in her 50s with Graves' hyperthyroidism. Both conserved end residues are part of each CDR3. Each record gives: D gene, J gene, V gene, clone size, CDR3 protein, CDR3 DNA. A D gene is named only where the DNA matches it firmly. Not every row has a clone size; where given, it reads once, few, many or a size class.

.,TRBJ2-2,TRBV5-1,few,CASSFRAANTGELFF,TGCGCCAGCAGCTTCCGGGCTGCGAACACCGGGGAGCTGTTTTTT
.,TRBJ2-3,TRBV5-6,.,CASTGNRRNTQYF,TGTGCCAGCACCGGTAATCGGAGAAATACGCAGTATTTT
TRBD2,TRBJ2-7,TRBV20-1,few,CSAGPLRGAYEQYF,TGCAGTGCTGGACCGTTACGGGGGGCCTACGAGCAGTACTTC
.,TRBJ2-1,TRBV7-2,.,CASSLGWGANEQFF,TGTGCCAGCAGCTTAGGTTGGGGGGCGAATGAGCAGTTCTTC
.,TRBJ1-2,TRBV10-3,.,CAISGGEDGYTF,TGTGCCATCAGTGGAGGTGAGGATGGCTACACCTTC
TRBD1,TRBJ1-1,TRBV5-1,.,CASSPRGQGYTEAFF,TGCGCCAGCAGCCCCCGGGGACAGGGTTACACTGAAGCTTTCTTT
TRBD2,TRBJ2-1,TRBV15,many,CATSRDLILAGGHNEQFF,TGTGCCACCAGCAGAGATCTTATACTAGCGGGGGGACACAATGAGCAGTTCTTC
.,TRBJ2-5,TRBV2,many,CASWGKLGSPQETQYF,TGTGCCAGCTGGGGGAAACTAGGTTCCCCTCAAGAGACCCAGTACTTC
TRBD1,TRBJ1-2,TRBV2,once,CASSVGQGVNYGYTF,TGTGCCAGCAGTGTGGGACAGGGGGTTAACTATGGCTACACCTTC
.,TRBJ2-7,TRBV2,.,CASSLRVGGSYEQYF,TGTGCCAGCAGCCTCAGGGTTGGGGGCTCCTACGAGCAGTACTTC
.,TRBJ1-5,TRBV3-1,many,CASSHSQAGLSNQPQHF,TGTGCCAGCAGCCACAGTCAGGCAGGGCTGAGCAATCAGCCCCAGCATTTT
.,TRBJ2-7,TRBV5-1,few,CASSFGMGSTYEQYF,TGCGCCAGCAGCTTTGGGATGGGGTCTACCTACGAGCAGTACTTC
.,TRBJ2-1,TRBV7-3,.,CASSLVGPYNEQFF,TGTGCCAGCAGCTTAGTGGGACCCTACAATGAGCAGTTCTTC
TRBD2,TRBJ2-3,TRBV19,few,CASSKSRTSGGTDTQYF,TGTGCCAGTAGTAAATCTCGGACTAGCGGGGGCACAGATACGCAGTATTTT
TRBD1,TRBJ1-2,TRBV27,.,CASSFAGTGNYGYTF,TGTGCCAGCAGTTTCGCCGGGACAGGAAACTATGGCTACACCTTC
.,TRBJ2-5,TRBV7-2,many,CASSTLGTLQETQYF,TGTGCCAGCAGCACCCTGGGGACCCTCCAAGAGACCCAGTACTTC
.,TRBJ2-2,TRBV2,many,CASTRDFGGELFF,TGTGCCAGCACCCGGGACTTTGGCGGGGAGCTGTTTTTT
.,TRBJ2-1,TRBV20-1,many,CSASGVARYEQFF,TGCAGTGCTAGCGGGGTTGCGAGGTATGAGCAGTTCTTC
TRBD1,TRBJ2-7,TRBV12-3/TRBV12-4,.,CASSFWGQGTYEQYF,TGTGCCAGCAGTTTTTGGGGACAGGGGACCTACGAGCAGTACTTC
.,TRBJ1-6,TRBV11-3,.,CASSLDEFSMGPLHF,TGTGCCAGCAGCTTAGATGAGTTCTCCATGGGACCCCTCCACTTT
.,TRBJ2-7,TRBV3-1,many,CASSQFDRPYEQYF,TGTGCCAGCAGCCAATTCGACAGGCCCTACGAGCAGTACTTC
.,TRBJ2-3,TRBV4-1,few,CANSRDLRDTQYF,TGCGCCAACAGCCGGGACCTCCGAGATACGCAGTATTTT
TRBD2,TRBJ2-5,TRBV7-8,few,CASSLSRGILAGGGETQYF,TGTGCCAGCAGCCTTTCCCGGGGGATACTAGCGGGGGGAGGGGAGACCCAGTACTTC
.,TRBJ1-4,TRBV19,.,CASSIGGSTNEKLFF,TGTGCCAGTAGTATAGGGGGCTCGACTAATGAAAAACTGTTTTTT
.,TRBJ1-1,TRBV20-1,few,CSAIANTEAFF,TGCAGTGCTATCGCCAACACTGAAGCTTTCTTT
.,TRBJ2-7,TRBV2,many,CASIPRHRTEQYF,TGTGCCAGCATACCTCGGCATCGGACCGAGCAGTACTTC
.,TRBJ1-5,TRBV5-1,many,CASRLDGVSSQPQHF,TGCGCCAGCAGACTGGACGGGGTATCAAGTCAGCCCCAGCATTTT
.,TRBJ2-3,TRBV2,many,CASRDGGTDTQYF,TGTGCCAGCAGGGACGGAGGCACAGATACGCAGTATTTT
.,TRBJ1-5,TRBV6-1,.,CASRLTPGGNQPQHF,TGTGCCAGCAGGCTAACCCCGGGGGGCAATCAGCCCCAGCATTTT
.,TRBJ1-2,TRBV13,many,CASSYSGAGGYTF,TGTGCCAGCAGCTACTCGGGGGCGGGAGGCTACACCTTC
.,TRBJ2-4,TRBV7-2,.,CASSPGSAKNIQYF,TGTGCCAGCAGTCCCGGGAGCGCCAAAAACATTCAGTACTTC
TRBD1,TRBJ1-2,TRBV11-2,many,CASTGTGKGYTF,TGTGCCAGCACCGGGACAGGGAAGGGCTACACCTTC
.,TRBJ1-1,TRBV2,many,CASTTDTNTEAFF,TGTGCCAGCACCACGGACACGAACACTGAAGCTTTCTTT
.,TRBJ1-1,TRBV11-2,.,CASSSVETEAFF,TGTGCCAGCAGCTCGGTGGAAACTGAAGCTTTCTTT
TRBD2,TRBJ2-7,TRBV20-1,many,CSASQLAGETGRKYEQYF,TGCAGTGCTAGTCAACTAGCGGGAGAGACAGGGCGGAAGTACGAGCAGTACTTC
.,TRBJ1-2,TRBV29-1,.,CSARGRSDRSPDYGYTF,TGCAGCGCCCGGGGAAGGAGTGACAGATCACCGGACTATGGCTACACCTTC
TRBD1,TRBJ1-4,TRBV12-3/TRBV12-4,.,CASSLGTGVRTNEKPFF,TGTGCCAGCAGTTTAGGGACAGGGGTACGAACTAATGAAAAACCGTTTTTT
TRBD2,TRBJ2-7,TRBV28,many,CASSLWGLASEQYF,TGTGCCAGCAGTTTATGGGGACTAGCGAGCGAGCAGTACTTC
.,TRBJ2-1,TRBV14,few,CASSLPGAGGYNEQFF,TGTGCCAGCAGCCTCCCTGGGGCGGGTGGCTACAATGAGCAGTTCTTC
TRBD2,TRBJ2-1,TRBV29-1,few,CSVTSGGANNEQFF,TGCAGCGTTACTAGCGGGGGGGCTAACAATGAGCAGTTCTTC
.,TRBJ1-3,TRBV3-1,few,CASSQGQVSGNTIYF,TGTGCCAGCAGCCAAGGGCAGGTCTCTGGAAACACCATATATTTT
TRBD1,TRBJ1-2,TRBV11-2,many,CASSLGGTGDLYGYTF,TGTGCCAGCAGCTTAGGAGGGACAGGGGATCTATATGGCTACACCTTC
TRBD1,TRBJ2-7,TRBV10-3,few,CAISEAGTGADEQYF,TGTGCCATCAGTGAGGCCGGGACAGGGGCTGACGAGCAGTACTTC
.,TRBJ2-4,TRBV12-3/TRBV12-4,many,CASSSGGSAKNIQYF,TGTGCCAGCAGTAGTGGTGGGTCCGCCAAAAACATTCAGTACTTC
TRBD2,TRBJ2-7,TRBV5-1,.,CASSQGTSGSSEQYF,TGCGCCAGCAGCCAAGGGACTAGCGGGAGCTCCGAGCAGTACTTC
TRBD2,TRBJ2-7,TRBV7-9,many,CASGRGVNEQYF,TGTGCCTCCGGGCGGGGGGTGAACGAGCAGTACTTC
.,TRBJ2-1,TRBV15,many,CATSRDASSSSYNEQFF,TGTGCCACCAGCAGAGATGCGTCTTCAAGCTCCTACAATGAGCAGTTCTTC
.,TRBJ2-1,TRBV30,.,CAWNLQGNEQFF,TGTGCCTGGAACCTCCAAGGTAATGAGCAGTTCTTC
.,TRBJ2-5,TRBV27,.,CASSATRFGETQYF,TGTGCCAGCAGTGCTACTCGGTTCGGGGAGACCCAGTACTTC
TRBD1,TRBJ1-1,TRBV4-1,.,CASSRRGIGTDNTEAFF,TGCGCCAGCAGCCGCAGAGGTATCGGGACAGACAACACTGAAGCTTTCTTT
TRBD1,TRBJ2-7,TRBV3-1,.,CASSVGQGAEEQYF,TGTGCCAGCAGCGTCGGACAGGGGGCCGAAGAGCAGTACTTC
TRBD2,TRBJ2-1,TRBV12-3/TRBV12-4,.,CASSFHISGRANNEQFF,TGTGCCAGCAGTTTCCATATTAGCGGGAGGGCCAACAATGAGCAGTTCTTC
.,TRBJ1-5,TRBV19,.,CASSIAGQPQHF,TGTGCCAGTAGTATAGCAGGACAGCCCCAGCATTTT
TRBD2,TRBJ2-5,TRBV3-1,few,CASSLYRGGFAQYF,TGTGCCAGCAGCTTATATCGCGGGGGGTTCGCCCAGTACTTC
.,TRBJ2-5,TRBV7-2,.,CASSFGGKGETQYF,TGTGCCAGCAGCTTTGGCGGGAAGGGCGAGACCCAGTACTTC